This passage covers 11 T cell receptor beta chains from one sample sequenced in a study of OX40 agonist ivuxolimab in advanced cancers. Generated by immunoSEQ multiplex PCR, the TCRdb table keeps only in-frame clones and is missing some. The sample includes about 77,000 clones, under 90% of them seen just once. The sample here was CD4+ or CD8+ T cells sorted from blood, taken in a trial of the OX40 agonist ivuxolimab. These receptors were taken from an adult with an advanced solid tumor such as melanoma, head and neck, liver or kidney cancer.

The rearrangement joins TRBV5-1 to TRBJ1-5; unclear D gene. The CDR3 has 15 amino acids. Germline values: CDR1 SGHRS, CDR2 YFSETQ. The ends were cut back, 4 bases at V and 6 bases at J, with 17 bases in the middle. As DNA, the CDR3 is TGCGCCAGCAGCCCTATGGGAGGGCCCCTTCAGCCCCAGCATTTT. The encoded protein is CASSPMGGPLQPQHF.

The chain uses TRBV11-2 and TRBJ2-5, with D possibly matching TRBD1 (6 bases). V gave up 5 bases and J gave up 0 bases, with 13 bases separating them. Germline V gives CDR1 SGHAT, CDR2 FQNNGV. The CDR3 length is 15 residues. The CDR3 spells CASSPGHQYQETQYF. CDR3 sequence (DNA): TGTGCCAGCAGCCCGGGACATCAGTACCAAGAGACCCAGTACTTC.

V usage is TRBV13 and J usage is TRBJ1-3, with TRBD1 as a possible D gene (6 bases). Germline V gene data show CDR1 as PRHDT and CDR2 as FYEKMQ (reference sequence). V gave up 4 bases and J gave up 3 bases, with 13 bases separating them. The CDR3 has 15 residues. As DNA, the CDR3 is TGTGCCAGCAGCTCAGGGGCCCAGGGTGGAAACACCATATATTTT. Protein product: CASSSGAQGGNTIYF.

The chain recombines TRBV7-2 with TRBJ2-3; D gene uncertain. The germline V gene has CDR1 SGHTA and CDR2 FQGNSA. Trimming took off 7 bases at V and 12 bases at J, with 20 bases between the two ends. The CDR3 has 13 amino acids. CDR3 amino acids: CASTSEGRRIQYF. In nucleotides, the CDR3 is TGTGCCAGCACCTCAGAAGGGCGCCGGATACAGTATTTT.

J is TRBJ1-4 and V is TRBV10-3, with D hard to call. There are 14 residues in the CDR3. The germline V gene has CDR1 ENHRY and CDR2 SYGVKD. The V and J ends lost 2 bases and 3 bases respectively, with 7 bases between them. The CDR3 nucleotides are TGTGCCATCAGTGAGGGGCAGTCTAATGAAAAACTGTTTTTT. Translation gives CAISEGQSNEKLFF.

J is TRBJ2-3 and V is TRBV5-6; D is undetermined. The CDR3 sequence is 15 residues long. V was cut by 2 bases and J by 3 bases, with 13 bases left in between. The germline V gene has CDR1 SGHDT and CDR2 YYEEEE. The CDR3 here is CASSFRRFGTDTQYF. The CDR3 nucleotides are TGTGCCAGCAGCTTCAGGCGGTTTGGGACAGATACGCAGTATTTT. The full variable domain, completed using reference TRBV5-6 and TRBJ2-3, is DAGVTQSPTHLIKTRGQQVTLRCSPKSGHDTVSWYQQALGQGPQFIFQYYEEEERQRGNFPDRFSGHQFPNYSSELNVNALLLGDSALYLCASSFRRFGTDTQYFGPGTRLTVL.

The chain has TRBV6-6 and TRBJ2-3; D could derive from TRBD1 or TRBD2 (6 bases each). Germline V lookup: CDR1 MNHNY, CDR2 SVGAGI (reference sequence). The CDR3 spans 15 residues. V was shortened by 6 bases and J by 0 bases, with 13 bases between the two germline ends. Here the CDR3 DNA reads TGTGCCAGCAGCCGGCAGGGGACTAGCACAGATACGCAGTATTTT. This encodes CASSRQGTSTDTQYF.

The chain has TRBV5-4 and TRBJ2-3; 11 bases agree with TRBD2. This CDR3 comprises 14 residues. With V trimmed by 4 bases and J by 6 bases, 4 bases remained unmatched. The germline V gene encodes CDR1 SGHNT and CDR2 YYREEE (reference sequence). The CDR3 nucleotides are TGTGCCAGCAGCATGTTAGCGGGAGGGGATACGCAGTATTTT. This encodes CASSMLAGGDTQYF.

The V call is TRBV5-4, the J call TRBJ2-7, with a weak D call TRBD1 (6 bases). CDR1 and CDR2 from the germline V gene are SGHNT and YYREEE (reference sequence). The CDR3 spans 15 residues. V lost 4 bases and J lost 0, with 14 bases in between. CDR3 in amino acids: CASSTPTGNSYEQYF. As DNA, the CDR3 is TGTGCCAGCAGCACGCCGACAGGAAACTCCTACGAGCAGTACTTC.

CDR3 DNA: TGTGCCAGCAGTGGGGGACGGAGTATAAATGAAGCTTTCTTT. Amino acids: CASSGGRSINEAFF. V gene TRBV2 combines with J gene TRBJ1-1, with D tentatively TRBD1 (5 bases). The CDR3 covers 14 residues. Germline assignment: CDR1 SNHLY and CDR2 FYNNEI. The V and J ends lost 4 bases and 7 bases respectively, with 16 bases between them.

In the case of this clone: Germline is not matched at one junction end, which may reflect a read error. The rearrangement joins TRBV25-1 to TRBJ2-3; TRBD2 agrees at 11 bases. CDR1 and CDR2 from the germline V gene are MGHDK and SYGVNS. The CDR3 is made up of 16 amino acids. The CDR3 DNA reads TGTGCCGGCAGTAGGCTAGCGGGGGGCCGCACAGATACGCAGTATTTT. Its protein product is CAGSRLAGGRTDTQYF.